These 19 T cell receptor beta chains were all obtained from the same sample, sequenced in a study of cytomegalovirus exposure and HLA in healthy donors (dated by TCRdb to the late 2010s). The method was the immunoSEQ multiplex PCR assay. For the multiplex PCR, a mixture combining 60 forward primers for TCR Vbeta segments and 13 reverse primers for TCR Jbeta segments was used. TCRdb took this table from immuneACCESS and kept in-frame rearrangements with V and J called. Such tables lack part of the clones; where checked against another copy, unresolved V genes explain under half of the gap, and the rest is unexplained. In all, the sample holds around 150,000 clones, and under 75% of those were seen once. The ten top clones hold approximately 6.9% of the sample. The sample was PBMCs. The receptors derive from a man aged 40-50 years in good health and CMV-seropositive.

V gene TRBV9 combines with J gene TRBJ2-5; 8 positions match TRBD1. The CDR3 is 13 amino acids. Losses at the gene ends were 3 bases for V and 4 bases for J; bases not matched to a gene: 2. The germline gives CDR1 SGDLS, CDR2 YYNGEE. Written as DNA, the CDR3 is TGTGCCAGCAGCGCAGGGGGCGGAGAGACCCAGTACTTC. Translating gives CASSAGGGETQYF.

This chain connects TRBV7-9 to TRBJ2-7; D ambiguous. Trimming cost V 2 bases and J 3 bases, with 20 bases left between them. Germline values: CDR1 SEHNR, CDR2 FQNEAQ (reference sequence). CDR3 length equals 17 residues. The CDR3 reads CASSLFPRSHLNYEQYF. The CDR3, as DNA: TGTGCCAGCAGCTTATTCCCCCGCAGTCACCTTAACTACGAGCAGTACTTC.

This clone was seen more than once but under ten times. J is TRBJ2-6 and V is TRBV7-9; D is unclear. CDR3 length: 14 residues. Trimming stripped 4 bases from V and 3 bases from J, with 7 bases between. Germline CDR1 and CDR2: SEHNR and FQNEAQ (reference sequence). CDR3 region: CASSSPIGANVLTF. In nucleotides, the CDR3 is TGTGCCAGCAGCTCACCTATTGGGGCCAACGTCCTGACTTTC.

This clone showed up just a few times. This chain joins TRBV9 and TRBJ2-5; 11 positions agree with TRBD2. The CDR3 is 16 amino acids. Germline trimming cut 4 bases from V and 4 bases from J; bases unmatched to any gene: 9. Per germline, CDR1 SGDLS and CDR2 YYNGEE. The CDR3 DNA reads TGTGCCAGCAGCCCCCGGGTAGCGGGGGGGCTAGAGACCCAGTACTTC. Its protein product is CASSPRVAGGLETQYF. The full variable domain, with the rest looked up from reference TRBV9 and TRBJ2-5, is DSGVTQTPKHLITATGQRVTLRCSPRSGDLSVYWYQQSLDQGLQFLIQYYNGEERAKGNILERFSAQQFPDLHSELNLSSLELGDSALYFCASSPRVAGGLETQYFGPGTRLLVL.

V and J are TRBV7-6 and TRBJ1-1, with TRBD1 as a possible D gene (5 bases). With 3 bases removed from V and 1 base from J, the gap between germline ends came to 9 bases. This CDR3 spans 14 amino acids. Germline CDR1 and CDR2: SGHVS and FNYEAQ. CDR3 region: CASSLTVKNTEAFF. The DNA for the CDR3 is TGTGCCAGCAGCTTGACAGTAAAGAACACTGAAGCTTTCTTT.

This chain connects TRBV19 to TRBJ1-4; 9 positions match TRBD1. Germline V gene sequence: CDR1 LNHDA, CDR2 SQIVND (reference sequence). The J segment lost 5 bases and the V segment lost 1 base, leaving 2 bases of the junction unmatched. This CDR3 is 15 amino acids long. CDR3 coding DNA: TGTGCCAGTAGTATAGCCGGGACAGGGAATGAAAAACTGTTTTTT. As protein: CASSIAGTGNEKLFF.

The gene calls are TRBV6-5 and TRBJ1-1; 8 bases are shared with TRBD1. The CDR3 is made up of 14 amino acids. Germline CDR1 MNHEY, CDR2 SVGAGI. J was trimmed by 1 base and V by 6 bases; bases with no gene match: 4. CDR3 DNA: TGTGCCAGCAGGTCCCAGGGGGCGAACACTGAAGCTTTCTTT. It yields the protein CASRSQGANTEAFF.

The rearrangement uses TRBV2 and TRBJ2-6; a weak D match, TRBD1 (5 bases). The germline V and J ends were trimmed by 5 bases and 4 bases, with 15 bases remaining between them. The CDR3 sequence is 16 residues long. The germline gives CDR1 SNHLY, CDR2 FYNNEI. The CDR3 loop is CASSQQVLAGANVLTF. The CDR3 DNA reads as TGTGCCAGCAGTCAACAGGTCCTCGCCGGGGCCAACGTCCTGACTTTC.

The chain has TRBV9 and TRBJ2-7; 7 nucleotides agree with TRBD2. The CDR3 runs to 15 residues. J was trimmed by 0 bases and V by 3 bases; bases with no gene match: 6. Germline V gives CDR1 SGDLS, CDR2 YYNGEE. CDR3 sequence (DNA): TGTGCCAGCAGCGGAAATAGCGGGTTCTCCTACGAGCAGTACTTC. Its protein is CASSGNSGFSYEQYF.

The sample holds a few counts of this clone. This chain joins TRBV10-3 and TRBJ1-1; 9 bases are shared with TRBD1. The germline V gene has CDR1 ENHRY and CDR2 SYGVKD. This CDR3 contains 17 residues. The trim removed 2 bases at V and 5 bases at J, leaving 12 bases unmatched. The CDR3 DNA sequence: TGTGCCATCAGTGAGGAGGAAATGACAGGGGGTATGACTGAAGCTTTCTTT. Residues: CAISEEEMTGGMTEAFF.

The chain has TRBV30 and TRBJ2-6; the D is unclear. V lost 3 bases to trimming and J lost 4 bases, with 13 bases between them. This CDR3 is built from 15 residues. Germline loops: CDR1 GTSNPN, CDR2 SVGIG (reference sequence). The CDR3 loop reads CAWSPEETGANVLTF. CDR3 DNA sequence: TGTGCCTGGAGCCCCGAGGAAACCGGGGCCAACGTCCTGACTTTC.

This clone occurred once. J is TRBJ2-7 and V is TRBV2; 11 nucleotides align to TRBD1. Looked up from germline, CDR1 is SNHLY and CDR2 is FYNNEI. CDR3 length: 14 residues. Trimming at V came to 4 bases and at J to 7 bases, leaving 6 bases not matched to a gene. CDR3 sequence reads: CASSAGQGAVEQYF. The CDR3 DNA sequence: TGTGCCAGCAGTGCCGGACAGGGGGCGGTGGAGCAGTACTTC.

The chain links TRBV5-6 to TRBJ2-3; 8 bases line up with TRBD1. Germline V gene lookup returns CDR1 SGHDT and CDR2 YYEEEE. Unmatched junction bases numbered 7, after V lost 1 base and J lost 3 bases. The CDR3 loop spans 16 amino acids. CDR3 in amino acids: CASSLLGQGATDTQYF. The CDR3 DNA reads TGTGCCAGCAGCTTGCTTGGACAGGGAGCTACAGATACGCAGTATTTT.

V gene TRBV6-5 combines with J gene TRBJ1-5; TRBD1 might be the D (6 bases). The V end was cut by 6 bases, the J end by 9 bases, with 18 bases between. The germline CDR1 and CDR2 sequences are MNHEY and SVGAGI. This CDR3 region has 14 residues. The CDR3 DNA reads as TGTGCCAGCAGCCAAGGGGGGGGAACTACGCCCCAGCATTTT. Protein: CASSQGGGTTPQHF.

This chain uses TRBV5-1 with TRBJ1-2; maybe TRBD1 (6 bases). Germline CDR1 SGHRS, CDR2 YFSETQ. The CDR3 spans 16 residues. With 1 base removed from V and 5 bases from J, the gap between germline ends came to 18 bases. The CDR3 DNA sequence: TGCGCCAGCAGCTTGCTAGTTCGGGGACATGGGTATGGCTACACCTTC. Translating gives CASSLLVRGHGYGYTF. Full variable domain (rest looked up from reference TRBV5-1 and TRBJ1-2): KAGVTQTPRYLIKTRGQQVTLSCSPISGHRSVSWYQQTPGQGLQFLFEYFSETQRNKGNFPGRFSGRQFSNSRSEMNVSTLELGDSALYLCASSLLVRGHGYGYTFGSGTRLTVV.

This chain joins TRBV18 and TRBJ2-5, with D maybe TRBD1 (5 bases). The CDR3 sequence is 16 residues long. Per germline, CDR1 KGHSH and CDR2 LQKENI. The V gene lost 1 base and the J gene lost 2 bases, with 14 bases spanning the gap. The CDR3 coding sequence is TGTGCCAGCTCACCACTGAGGACACCGACGCAAGAGACCCAGTACTTC. Residues: CASSPLRTPTQETQYF.

In this sample, this clone turned up a few times. The chain carries TRBV4-3 and TRBJ2-6; 12 bases agree with TRBD1. Germline values: CDR1 LGHNA, CDR2 YSLEER. The trim removed 1 base at V and 3 bases at J, leaving 7 bases unmatched. CDR3 length: 19 residues. The CDR3 spells CASSQAPGQGAVGANVLTF. CDR3 coding DNA: TGCGCCAGCAGCCAAGCCCCGGGACAGGGGGCAGTTGGGGCCAACGTCCTGACTTTC.

In its sample, this clone was seen a few times. The V gene is TRBV29-1, the J gene TRBJ1-1; the D gene is possibly TRBD1 (6 bases). V dropped 7 bases and J dropped 11 bases, with 17 bases sitting between them. The CDR3 spans 11 residues. Germline CDR1 is SQVTM and CDR2 is ANQGSEA. CDR3 DNA sequence: TGCAGCGCATTCGGACAGCTTGGGGCTTTCTTT. Translated: CSAFGQLGAFF.

This chain uses TRBV5-1 with TRBJ1-5; D gene unclear. The CDR3 covers 13 residues. V was pared by 0 bases and J by 5 bases, with 6 bases between. Germline V gene sequence: CDR1 SGHRS, CDR2 YFSETQ. The CDR3 DNA reads as TGCGCCAGCAGCTTGGCCGGGGATCAGCCCCAGCATTTT. As protein: CASSLAGDQPQHF. The full variable domain, completed using reference TRBV5-1 and TRBJ1-5, is KAGVTQTPRYLIKTRGQQVTLSCSPISGHRSVSWYQQTPGQGLQFLFEYFSETQRNKGNFPGRFSGRQFSNSRSEMNVSTLELGDSALYLCASSLAGDQPQHFGDGTRLSIL.